This paragraph reports one T cell receptor beta chain. The sample is drawn from a study of blood T cell repertoires in COVID-19. Background on the study: The United States, Italy and Spain provided the acute and convalescent COVID-19 samples. Sample material is recorded as cDNA or gDNA derived from T cells, B-cell-depleted T cells, or PBMCs.

In the original workflow: Amplifying reference gene primers gave estimates of nucleated cell counts. Assay used: immunoSEQ multiplex PCR; TCRdb lists only in-frame clones, some missing. V, J and clone size are those of that table, while D and trimming were read from the DNA. The sample comprises around 150,000 clones, approximately 86% of which are singletons, and 3% to 4% rests with the top ten. The ends lost 4 bases at V and 1 base at J; junction bases unmatched: 8. The CDR3 is 18 residues long. Germline CDR1 reads SNHLY; CDR2 reads FYNNEI. This sequence originates from a man in his 70s with acute or convalescent COVID-19. The chain employs TRBV2 and TRBJ2-4; 12 bases align to TRBD2. The sequencing input was peripheral blood. The CDR3 region has the DNA TGTGCCAGCAGTGGCCAGCTAGCGGGAGGGCCGGCCAAAAACATTCAGTACTTC. Encoded protein: CASSGQLAGGPAKNIQYF.